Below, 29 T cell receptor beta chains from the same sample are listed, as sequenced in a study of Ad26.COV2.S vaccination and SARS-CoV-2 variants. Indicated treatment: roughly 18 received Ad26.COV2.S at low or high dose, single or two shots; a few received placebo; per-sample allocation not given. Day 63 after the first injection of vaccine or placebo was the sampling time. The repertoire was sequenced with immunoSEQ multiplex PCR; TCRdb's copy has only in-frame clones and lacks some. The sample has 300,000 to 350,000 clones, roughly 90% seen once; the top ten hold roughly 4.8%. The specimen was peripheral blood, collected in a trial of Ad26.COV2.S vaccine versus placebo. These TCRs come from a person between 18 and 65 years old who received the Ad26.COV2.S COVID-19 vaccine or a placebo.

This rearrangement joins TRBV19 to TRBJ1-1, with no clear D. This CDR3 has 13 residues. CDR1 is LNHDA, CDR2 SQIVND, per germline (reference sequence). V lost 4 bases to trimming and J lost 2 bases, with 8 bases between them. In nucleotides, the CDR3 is TGTGCCAGTAGTAGCCAGATAAACACTGAAGCTTTCTTT. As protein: CASSSQINTEAFF.

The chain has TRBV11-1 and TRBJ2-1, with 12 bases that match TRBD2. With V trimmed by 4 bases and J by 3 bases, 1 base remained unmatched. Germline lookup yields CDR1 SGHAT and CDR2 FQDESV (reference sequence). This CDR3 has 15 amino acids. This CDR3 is CASSWTSGNYNEQFF. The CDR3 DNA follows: TGTGCCAGCAGCTGGACTAGCGGGAACTACAATGAGCAGTTCTTC.

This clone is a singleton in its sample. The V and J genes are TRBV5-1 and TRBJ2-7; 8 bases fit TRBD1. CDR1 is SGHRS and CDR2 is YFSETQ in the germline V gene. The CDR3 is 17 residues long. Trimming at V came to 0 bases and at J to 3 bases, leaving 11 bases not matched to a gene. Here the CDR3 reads CASSLDLGSGGHYEQYF. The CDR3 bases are TGCGCCAGCAGCTTGGACCTAGGGTCAGGGGGCCACTACGAGCAGTACTTC.

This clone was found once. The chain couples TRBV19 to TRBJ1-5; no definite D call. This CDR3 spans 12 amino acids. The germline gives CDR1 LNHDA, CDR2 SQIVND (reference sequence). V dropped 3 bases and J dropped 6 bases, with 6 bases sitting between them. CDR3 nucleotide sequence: TGTGCCAGTAGTATTCGGGGTCAGCCCCAGCATTTT. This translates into CASSIRGQPQHF.

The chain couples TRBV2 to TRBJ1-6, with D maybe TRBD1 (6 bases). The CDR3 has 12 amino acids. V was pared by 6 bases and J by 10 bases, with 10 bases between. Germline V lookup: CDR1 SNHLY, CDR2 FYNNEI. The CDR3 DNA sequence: TGTGCCAGCAGGGAGGGGGGATCACCCCTCCACTTT. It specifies CASREGGSPLHF.

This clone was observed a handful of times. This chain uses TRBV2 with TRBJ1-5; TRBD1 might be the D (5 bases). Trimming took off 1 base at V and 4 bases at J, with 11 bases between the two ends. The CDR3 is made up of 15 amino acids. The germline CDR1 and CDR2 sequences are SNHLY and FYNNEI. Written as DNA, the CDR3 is TGTGCCAGCAGTGAAGGAGGGGAACTTAATCAGCCCCAGCATTTT. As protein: CASSEGGELNQPQHF.

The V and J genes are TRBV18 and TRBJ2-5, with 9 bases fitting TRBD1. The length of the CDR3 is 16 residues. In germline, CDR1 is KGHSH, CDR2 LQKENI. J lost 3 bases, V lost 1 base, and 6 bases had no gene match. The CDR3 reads CASSPRRQGVKETQYF. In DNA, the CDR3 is TGTGCCAGCTCACCACGACGACAGGGGGTTAAAGAGACCCAGTACTTC. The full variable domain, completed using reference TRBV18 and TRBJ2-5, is NAGVMQNPRHLVRRRGQEARLRCSPMKGHSHVYWYRQLPEEGLKFMVYLQKENIIDESGMPKERFSAEFPKEGPSILRIQQVVRGDSAAYFCASSPRRQGVKETQYFGPGTRLLVL.

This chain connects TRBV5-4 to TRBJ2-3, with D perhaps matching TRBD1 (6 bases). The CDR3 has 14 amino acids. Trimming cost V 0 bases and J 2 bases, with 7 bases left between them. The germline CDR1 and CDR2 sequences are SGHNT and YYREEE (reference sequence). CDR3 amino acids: CASSLAGDTDTQYF. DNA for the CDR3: TGTGCCAGCAGCTTGGCAGGGGACACAGATACGCAGTATTTT.

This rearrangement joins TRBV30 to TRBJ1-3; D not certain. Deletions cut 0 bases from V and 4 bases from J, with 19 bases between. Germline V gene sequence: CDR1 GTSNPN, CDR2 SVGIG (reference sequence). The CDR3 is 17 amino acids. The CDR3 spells CAWSVVGPLGSGNTIYF. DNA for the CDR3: TGTGCCTGGAGTGTAGTTGGACCCCTAGGATCGGGAAACACCATATATTTT.

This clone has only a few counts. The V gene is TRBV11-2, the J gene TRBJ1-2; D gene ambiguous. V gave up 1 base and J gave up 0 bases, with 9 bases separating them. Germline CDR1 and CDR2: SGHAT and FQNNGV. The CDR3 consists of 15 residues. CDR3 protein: CASSLGMEANYGYTF. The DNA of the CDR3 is TGTGCCAGCAGCTTAGGGATGGAAGCTAACTATGGCTACACCTTC.

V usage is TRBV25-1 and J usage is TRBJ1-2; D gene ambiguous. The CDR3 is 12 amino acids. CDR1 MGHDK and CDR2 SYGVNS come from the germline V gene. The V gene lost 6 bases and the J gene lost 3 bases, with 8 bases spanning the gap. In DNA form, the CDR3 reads TGTGCCAGCAGAGAGGCTGACTATGGCTACACCTTC. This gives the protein CASREADYGYTF.

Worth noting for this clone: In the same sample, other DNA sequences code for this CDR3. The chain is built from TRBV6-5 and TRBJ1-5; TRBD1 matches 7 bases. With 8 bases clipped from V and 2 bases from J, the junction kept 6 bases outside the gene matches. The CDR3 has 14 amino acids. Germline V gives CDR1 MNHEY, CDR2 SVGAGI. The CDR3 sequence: CASGRQGGNQPQHF. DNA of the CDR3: TGTGCCAGCGGCAGGCAGGGGGGCAATCAGCCCCAGCATTTT.

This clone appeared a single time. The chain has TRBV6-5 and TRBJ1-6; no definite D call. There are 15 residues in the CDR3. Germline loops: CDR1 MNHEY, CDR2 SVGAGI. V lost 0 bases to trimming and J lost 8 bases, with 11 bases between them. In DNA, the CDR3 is TGTGCCAGCAGTTACTCTTGGCTAATCGATTCACCCCTCCACTTT. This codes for CASSYSWLIDSPLHF.

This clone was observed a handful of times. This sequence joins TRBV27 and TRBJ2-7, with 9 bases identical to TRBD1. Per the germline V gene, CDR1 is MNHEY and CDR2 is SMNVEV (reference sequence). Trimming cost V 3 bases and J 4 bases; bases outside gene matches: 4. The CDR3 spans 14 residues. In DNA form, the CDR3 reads TGTGCCAGCAGTTTCGGACAGGGGCAATACGAGCAGTACTTC. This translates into CASSFGQGQYEQYF.

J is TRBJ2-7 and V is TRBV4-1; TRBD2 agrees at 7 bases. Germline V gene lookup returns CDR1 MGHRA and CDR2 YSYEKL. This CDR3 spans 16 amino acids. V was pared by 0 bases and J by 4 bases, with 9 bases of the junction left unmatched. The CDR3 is CASSQDRASGRYEQYF. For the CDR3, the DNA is TGCGCCAGCAGCCAAGATCGGGCTAGCGGAAGATACGAGCAGTACTTC.

CDR3 residues: CASSTQAREKLFF. CDR3 nucleotide sequence: TGTGCCAGTAGTACCCAGGCTCGGGAAAAACTGTTTTTT. The V call is TRBV19, the J call TRBJ1-4, with D uncertain. The CDR3 consists of 13 residues. CDR1 is LNHDA, CDR2 SQIVND, per germline (reference sequence). Trimming pared 4 bases from V and 8 bases from J, leaving 11 bases between.

The CDR3 sequence is CASSEGTSGFNEQFF. As DNA, the CDR3 is TGTGCCAGCAGTGAGGGGACTAGCGGCTTCAATGAGCAGTTCTTC. The J gene is TRBJ2-1, the V gene TRBV27; 11 nucleotides align to TRBD2. CDR1 is MNHEY, CDR2 SMNVEV, per germline (reference sequence). Trimming at V came to 5 bases and at J to 6 bases, leaving 6 bases not matched to a gene. The CDR3 is made up of 15 amino acids.

In DNA, the CDR3 is TGTGCCAGCAGCGTAGAGGACAGGGGGCCTTTTAGCACAGATACGCAGTATTTT. Translating gives CASSVEDRGPFSTDTQYF. The rearrangement links TRBV9 to TRBJ2-3, with 11 bases identical to TRBD1. V shed 0 bases, J shed 0 bases, and the junction held 6 bases outside the gene matches. CDR3 length: 18 amino acids. Germline V gives CDR1 SGDLS, CDR2 YYNGEE. Supplemented by reference TRBV9 and TRBJ2-3, the full variable domain reads DSGVTQTPKHLITATGQRVTLRCSPRSGDLSVYWYQQSLDQGLQFLIQYYNGEERAKGNILERFSAQQFPDLHSELNLSSLELGDSALYFCASSVEDRGPFSTDTQYFGPGTRLTVL.

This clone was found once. The DNA for the CDR3 is TGTGCCAGCAGTTCCCTACTGGGAGCTTTCTTT. This translates into CASSSLLGAFF. The V gene is TRBV12-3 or TRBV12-4, the J gene TRBJ1-1; D call uncertain. V lost 4 bases, J lost 10 bases, and 10 bases lay in between. This CDR3 region has 11 residues.

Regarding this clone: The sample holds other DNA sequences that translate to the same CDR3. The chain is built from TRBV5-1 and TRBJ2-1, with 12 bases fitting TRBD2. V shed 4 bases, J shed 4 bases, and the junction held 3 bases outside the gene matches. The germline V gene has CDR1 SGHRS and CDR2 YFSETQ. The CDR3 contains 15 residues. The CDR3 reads CASSTGLAGYNEQFF. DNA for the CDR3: TGCGCCAGCAGCACGGGACTAGCGGGTTACAATGAGCAGTTCTTC.

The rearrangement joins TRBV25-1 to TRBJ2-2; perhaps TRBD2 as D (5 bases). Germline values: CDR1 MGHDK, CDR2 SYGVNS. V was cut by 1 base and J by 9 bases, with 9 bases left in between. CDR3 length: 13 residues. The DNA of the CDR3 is TGTGCCAGCAGTGAATCCGGGGTCCGGGAGCTGTTTTTT. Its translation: CASSESGVRELFF. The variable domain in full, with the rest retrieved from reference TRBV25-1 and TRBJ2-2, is EADIYQTPRYLVIGTGKKITLECSQTMGHDKMYWYQQDPGMELHLIHYSYGVNSTEKGDLSSESTVSRIRTEHFPLTLESARPSHTSQYLCASSESGVRELFFGEGSRLTVL.

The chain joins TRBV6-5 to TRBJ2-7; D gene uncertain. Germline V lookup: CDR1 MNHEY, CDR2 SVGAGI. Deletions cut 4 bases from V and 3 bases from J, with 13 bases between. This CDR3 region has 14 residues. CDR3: CASSLSRSSYEQYF. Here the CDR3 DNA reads TGTGCCAGCAGTTTGAGCCGGTCCAGCTACGAGCAGTACTTC.

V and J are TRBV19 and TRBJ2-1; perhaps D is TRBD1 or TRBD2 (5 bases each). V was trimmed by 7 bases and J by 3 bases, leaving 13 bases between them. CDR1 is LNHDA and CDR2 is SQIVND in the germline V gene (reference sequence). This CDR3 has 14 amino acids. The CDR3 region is CASTRGPNYNEQFF. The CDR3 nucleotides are TGTGCCAGTACCCGGGGCCCGAACTACAATGAGCAGTTCTTC.

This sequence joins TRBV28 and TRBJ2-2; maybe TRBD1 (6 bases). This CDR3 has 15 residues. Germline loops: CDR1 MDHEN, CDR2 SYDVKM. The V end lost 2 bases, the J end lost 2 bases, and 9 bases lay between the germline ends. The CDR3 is CASSLRTENTGELFF. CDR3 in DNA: TGTGCCAGCAGTTTAAGGACAGAAAACACCGGGGAGCTGTTTTTT. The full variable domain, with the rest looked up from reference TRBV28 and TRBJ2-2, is DVKVTQSSRYLVKRTGEKVFLECVQDMDHENMFWYRQDPGLGLRLIYFSYDVKMKEKGDIPEGYSVSREKKERFSLILESASTNQTSMYLCASSLRTENTGELFFGEGSRLTVL.

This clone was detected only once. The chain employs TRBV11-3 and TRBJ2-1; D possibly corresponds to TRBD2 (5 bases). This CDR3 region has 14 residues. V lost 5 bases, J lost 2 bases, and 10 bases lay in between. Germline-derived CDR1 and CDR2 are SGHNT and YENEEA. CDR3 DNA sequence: TGTGCCAGCAGCGCGGGCCTCGCCTACAATGAGCAGTTCTTC. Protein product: CASSAGLAYNEQFF.

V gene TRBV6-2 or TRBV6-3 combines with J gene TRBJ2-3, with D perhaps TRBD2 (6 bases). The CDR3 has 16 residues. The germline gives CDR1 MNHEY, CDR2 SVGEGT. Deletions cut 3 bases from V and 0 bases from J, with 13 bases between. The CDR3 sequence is CASSYGSGSSTDTQYF. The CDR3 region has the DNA TGTGCCAGCAGTTATGGTAGCGGCTCTAGCACAGATACGCAGTATTTT.

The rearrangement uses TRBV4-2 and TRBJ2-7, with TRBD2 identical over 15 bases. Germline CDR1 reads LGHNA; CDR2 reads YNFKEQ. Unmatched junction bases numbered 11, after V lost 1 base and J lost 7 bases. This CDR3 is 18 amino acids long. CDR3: CASSQVGTSGRLSGEQYF. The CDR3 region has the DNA TGTGCCAGCAGCCAAGTCGGGACTAGCGGGAGGCTTTCAGGGGAGCAGTACTTC.

The CDR3, as DNA: TGTGCCAGTAGTACCAGGACAGGGGGCGTAGATACGCAGTATTTT. Protein: CASSTRTGGVDTQYF. The J gene is TRBJ2-3, the V gene TRBV19, with 11 bases aligning to TRBD1. Looked up from germline, CDR1 is LNHDA and CDR2 is SQIVND (reference sequence). The CDR3 totals 15 residues. V was pared by 4 bases and J by 5 bases, with 5 bases of the junction left unmatched. Full variable domain (outside the CDR3, taken from reference TRBV19 and TRBJ2-3): DGGITQSPKYLFRKEGQNVTLSCEQNLNHDAMYWYRQDPGQGLRLIYYSQIVNDFQKGDIAEGYSVSREKKESFPLTVTSAQKNPTAFYLCASSTRTGGVDTQYFGPGTRLTVL.

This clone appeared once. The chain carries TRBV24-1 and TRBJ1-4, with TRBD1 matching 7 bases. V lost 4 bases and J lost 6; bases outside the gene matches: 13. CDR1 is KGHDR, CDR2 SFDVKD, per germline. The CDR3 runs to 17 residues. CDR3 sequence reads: CATSDSDRAIMDEKLFF. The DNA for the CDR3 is TGTGCCACCAGTGACAGTGACAGGGCAATAATGGATGAAAAACTGTTTTTT.